Below, 13 T cell receptor beta chains from the same sample are listed, as sequenced in a study of T cell repertoires in aging, cancer and after chemotherapy. Peripheral blood genomic DNA, not sorted cells or RNA, was the template. TRB rearrangements spanning V, D and J were amplified using mixed TRB-A/B primers. Each CDR3 protein is one row after TCRdb ran MiXCR on the multiplex PCR reads. Here the sample spans around 8,900 distinct CDR3 sequences, approximately 33% being singletons. Source material: blood. The receptors shown here come from a human donor in good health.

In nucleotides, the CDR3 is TGTGCCTGGGGGGAACAGGGGGGCAATGAGCAGTTCTTC. Amino acids: CAWGEQGGNEQFF. V is TRBV30 and J is TRBJ2-1; TRBD1 aligns across 8 bases. V lost 5 bases, J lost 6 bases, and 6 bases stayed unmatched. This CDR3 region has 13 residues. Germline V lookup: CDR1 GTSNPN, CDR2 SVGIG (reference sequence).

This clonotype was detected only a few times. The chain links TRBV6-5 to TRBJ1-6; 9 nucleotides agree with TRBD1. This CDR3 has 13 amino acids. Trimming removed 6 bases from V and 8 bases from J; junction bases left unmatched: 2. Germline-derived CDR1 and CDR2 are MNHEY and SVGAGI. CDR3 sequence reads: CASRRQGDSPLHF. DNA for the CDR3: TGTGCCAGCAGACGACAGGGGGATTCACCCCTCCACTTT.

V gene TRBV6-5 combines with J gene TRBJ2-3, with no clear D. Germline CDR1 is MNHEY and CDR2 is SVGAGI. V was shortened by 2 bases and J by 4 bases, with 7 bases between the two germline ends. The CDR3 runs 13 residues. CDR3 bases: TGTGCCAGCAGTTACGTTGGGGCAGATACGCAGTATTTT. Translating it yields CASSYVGADTQYF.

V and J are TRBV20-1 and TRBJ1-5, with 8 bases fitting TRBD1. From germline, CDR1 is DFQATT and CDR2 SNEGSKA (reference sequence). Germline trimming cut 6 bases from V and 3 bases from J; bases unmatched to any gene: 10. The CDR3 extends over 15 amino acids. CDR3: CSATTNRGINQPQHF. The CDR3 nucleotides are TGCAGTGCCACTACAAACAGGGGGATCAATCAGCCCCAGCATTTT.

The chain is built from TRBV13 and TRBJ2-7; 7 positions agree with TRBD2. J gave up 3 bases and V 7 bases, and 12 bases lay outside the gene matches. The CDR3 is 15 amino acids. CDR1 is PRHDT and CDR2 is FYEKMQ in the germline V gene (reference sequence). The CDR3 protein is CASTRLGAGNYEQYF. The CDR3 DNA follows: TGTGCCAGCACCCGCTTGGGAGCGGGGAACTACGAGCAGTACTTC.

The rearrangement uses TRBV12-3 or TRBV12-4 and TRBJ1-3; TRBD1 is a possible D gene (5 bases). The ends were cut back, 7 bases at V and 4 bases at J, with 11 bases in the middle. CDR3 size: 13 residues. The CDR3 spells CASNSGSGNTIYF. The CDR3 DNA is TGTGCCAGCAACTCAGGGTCAGGAAACACCATATATTTT.

The DNA of the CDR3 is TGTGCCAGCAGCTCGTGGAGAAAGTCGACTAGCGGGGGGAGGGAGACCCAGTACTTC. Residues: CASSSWRKSTSGGRETQYF. The V and J genes are TRBV7-6 and TRBJ2-5; 13 nucleotides align to TRBD2. V was clipped by 4 bases and J by 5 bases; unmatched bases: 16. CDR3 length equals 19 residues. The germline CDR1 and CDR2 sequences are SGHVS and FNYEAQ.

J is TRBJ2-2 and V is TRBV4-2; no reliable D call. Germline V lookup: CDR1 LGHNA, CDR2 YNFKEQ. The CDR3 covers 14 residues. Trimming stripped 1 base from V and 6 bases from J, with 9 bases between. This CDR3 reads CASSQGSPSGELFF. As DNA, the CDR3 is TGTGCCAGCAGCCAAGGTAGTCCCTCCGGGGAGCTGTTTTTT.

The rearrangement uses TRBV12-3 or TRBV12-4 and TRBJ1-1; D is unclear. The V end was cut by 6 bases, the J end by 0 bases, with 11 bases between. The CDR3 is made up of 14 amino acids. Written as DNA, the CDR3 is TGTGCCAGCAGCCTCCGGCAGTTGAACACTGAAGCTTTCTTT. As protein: CASSLRQLNTEAFF.

This chain uses TRBV10-3 with TRBJ2-6; no clear D gene. Germline V gene lookup returns CDR1 ENHRY and CDR2 SYGVKD. With 3 bases removed from V and 0 bases from J, the gap between germline ends came to 6 bases. This CDR3 has 15 amino acids. CDR3 in amino acids: CAISDPSSGANVLTF. CDR3 DNA sequence: TGTGCCATCAGTGACCCCAGCTCTGGGGCCAACGTCCTGACTTTC.

In this sample, this clonotype turned up once. V and J are TRBV12-3 or TRBV12-4 and TRBJ1-6; 8 bases agree with TRBD1. The V segment lost 7 bases and the J segment 0 bases; nucleotides outside the gene matches: 5. The length of the CDR3 is 16 residues. CDR3 bases: TGTGCCAGCACCCGGGACAGGAGCTCCTATAATTCACCCCTCCACTTT. Encoded protein: CASTRDRSSYNSPLHF.

The chain uses TRBV12-3 or TRBV12-4 and TRBJ1-5; 7 bases agree with TRBD1. V trimming: 3 bases; J trimming: 4 bases; junction bases outside the gene matches: 9. The length of the CDR3 is 16 residues. CDR3 nucleotides: TGTGCCAGCAGTTTTAGGGCAGGGGGGTCTAATCAGCCCCAGCATTTT. Translated: CASSFRAGGSNQPQHF.

V and J are TRBV11-1 and TRBJ2-1; 16 bases map to TRBD2. From germline, CDR1 is SGHAT and CDR2 FQDESV (reference sequence). The trim removed 5 bases at V and 5 bases at J, leaving 9 bases unmatched. The CDR3 totals 18 residues. CDR3 in DNA: TGTGCCAGCAGCCCACTATACGGGACTAGCGGGGGGGACAATGAGCAGTTCTTC. It encodes CASSPLYGTSGGDNEQFF.